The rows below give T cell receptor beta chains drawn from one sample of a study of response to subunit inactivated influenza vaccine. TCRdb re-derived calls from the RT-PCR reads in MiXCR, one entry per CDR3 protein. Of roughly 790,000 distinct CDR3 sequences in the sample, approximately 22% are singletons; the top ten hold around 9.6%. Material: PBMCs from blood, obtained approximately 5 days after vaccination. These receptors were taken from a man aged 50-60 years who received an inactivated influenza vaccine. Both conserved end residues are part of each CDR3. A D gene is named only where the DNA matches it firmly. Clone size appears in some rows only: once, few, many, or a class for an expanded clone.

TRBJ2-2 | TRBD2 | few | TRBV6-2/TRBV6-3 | CASSYNRQGGSGELFF | TGTGCCAGCAGTTATAACCGCCAGGGAGGGTCCGGGGAGCTGTTTTTT
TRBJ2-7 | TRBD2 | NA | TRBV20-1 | CSATSGTSGISQEQYF | TGCAGTGCTACCTCCGGGACTAGCGGGATCTCCCAAGAGCAGTACTTC
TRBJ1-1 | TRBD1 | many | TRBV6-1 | CASKKSGTGNTEAFF | TGTGCCAGCAAGAAATCCGGGACAGGGAACACTGAAGCTTTCTTT
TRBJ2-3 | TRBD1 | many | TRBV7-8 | CASSWGGQGFTDTQYF | TGTGCCAGCAGCTGGGGGGGACAGGGCTTCACAGATACGCAGTATTTT
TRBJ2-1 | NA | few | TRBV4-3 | CASSQDWSASSYNEQFF | TGCGCCAGCAGCCAAGATTGGAGCGCAAGCTCCTACAATGAGCAGTTCTTC
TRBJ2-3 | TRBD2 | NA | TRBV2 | CASRTGTSNTDTQYF | TGTGCCAGCAGGACCGGGACTAGCAACACAGATACGCAGTATTTT
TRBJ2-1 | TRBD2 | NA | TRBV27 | CATAPGGPYNEQFF | TGTGCCACCGCGCCGGGGGGGCCTTACAATGAGCAGTTCTTC
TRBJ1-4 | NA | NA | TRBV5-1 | CASSFNRLGQNAATNEKLFF | TGCGCCAGCAGCTTCAACCGCTTAGGACAGAACGCCGCAACTAATGAAAAACTGTTTTTT
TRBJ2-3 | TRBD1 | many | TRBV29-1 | CSVERGGRDTQYF | TGCAGCGTTGAAAGAGGGGGCAGAGATACGCAGTATTTT
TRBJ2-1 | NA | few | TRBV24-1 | CATSESPGRRLHNEQFF | TGTGCCACCAGTGAATCCCCGGGTCGGCGTTTGCACAATGAGCAGTTCTTC
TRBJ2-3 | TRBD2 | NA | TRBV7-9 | CASSLAGGIRTDTQYF | TGTGCCAGCAGCTTAGCGGGAGGGATTCGCACAGATACGCAGTATTTT
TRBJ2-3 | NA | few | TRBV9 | CASSVGGFGTDTQYF | TGTGCCAGCAGCGTAGGTGGTTTCGGGACAGATACGCAGTATTTT
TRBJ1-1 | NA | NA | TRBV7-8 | CASRGANTEAFF | TGTGCCAGCAGGGGGGCCAACACTGAAGCTTTCTTT
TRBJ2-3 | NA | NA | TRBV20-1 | CSARMGQPLGTDTQYF | TGCAGTGCTAGAATGGGACAACCATTGGGCACAGATACGCAGTATTTT
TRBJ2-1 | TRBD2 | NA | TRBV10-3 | CAIRGGLAAPGSSYNEQFF | TGTGCCATCAGGGGGGGACTAGCGGCCCCCGGGAGCTCCTACAATGAGCAGTTCTTC
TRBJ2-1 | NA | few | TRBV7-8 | CASSPRGSNSYNEQFF | TGTGCCAGCAGCCCGAGGGGGTCTAACTCCTACAATGAGCAGTTCTTC
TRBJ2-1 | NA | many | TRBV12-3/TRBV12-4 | CASSLSDEQFF | TGTGCCAGCAGTTTGAGTGATGAGCAGTTCTTC
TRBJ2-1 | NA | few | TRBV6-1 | CASSPVTGNPYNEQFF | TGTGCCAGCAGCCCCGTGACAGGAAATCCCTACAATGAGCAGTTCTTC
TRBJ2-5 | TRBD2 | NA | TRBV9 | CASSYGLAGAETQYF | TGTGCCAGCAGCTATGGGCTAGCGGGAGCTGAGACCCAGTACTTC
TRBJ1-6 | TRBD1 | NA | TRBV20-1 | CSAELRKTGKVSPLHF | TGCAGTGCTGAACTGAGGAAGACAGGGAAAGTTTCACCCCTCCACTTT
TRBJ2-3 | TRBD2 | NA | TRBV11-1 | CASSSPLGTSSSTDTQYF | TGTGCCAGCAGCTCTCCACTAGGGACTAGCTCTAGCACAGATACGCAGTATTTT
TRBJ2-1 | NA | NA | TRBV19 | CASSPSTVLSYNEQFF | TGTGCCAGTAGTCCCTCTACAGTACTCTCCTACAATGAGCAGTTCTTC
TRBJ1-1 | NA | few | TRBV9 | CASSVTGGWASEAFF | TGTGCCAGCAGCGTGACAGGAGGTTGGGCTTCTGAAGCTTTCTTT
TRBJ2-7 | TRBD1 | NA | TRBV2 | CASSVGTGPSYEQYF | TGTGCCAGCAGTGTCGGGACAGGCCCGTCCTACGAGCAGTACTTC
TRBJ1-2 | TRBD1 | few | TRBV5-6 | CASSHGTGQGGYTF | TGTGCCAGCAGTCATGGGACCGGACAGGGTGGCTACACCTTC
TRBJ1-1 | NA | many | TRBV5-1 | CASSLQEGYTEAFF | TGCGCCAGCAGCTTACAGGAGGGGTACACTGAAGCTTTCTTT
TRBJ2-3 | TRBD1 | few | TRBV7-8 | CASSLNPGQGLDTQYF | TGTGCCAGCAGCTTAAATCCGGGACAGGGCCTGGATACGCAGTATTTT
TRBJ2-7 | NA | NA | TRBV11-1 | CASSLAPWDGEQYF | TGTGCCAGCAGCTTAGCTCCATGGGATGGGGAGCAGTACTTC
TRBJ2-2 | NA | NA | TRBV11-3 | CASSLVGLAGPGELFF | TGTGCCAGCAGCTTAGTCGGGCTAGCTGGCCCCGGGGAGCTGTTTTTT
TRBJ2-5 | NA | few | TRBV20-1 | CSAKRGGETQYF | TGCAGTGCTAAGAGGGGGGGAGAGACCCAGTACTTC
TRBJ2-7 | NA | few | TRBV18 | CASSPSTGPYEQYF | TGTGCCAGCTCACCATCGACAGGACCCTACGAGCAGTACTTC
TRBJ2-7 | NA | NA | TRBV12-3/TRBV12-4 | CASSAMGYEQYF | TGTGCCAGCAGCGCAATGGGCTACGAGCAGTACTTC
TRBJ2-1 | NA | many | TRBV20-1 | CGGGSYNEQFF | TGCGGGGGCGGCAGTTACAATGAGCAGTTCTTC
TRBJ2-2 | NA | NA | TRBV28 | CASSPSDPYTGELFF | TGTGCCAGCAGCCCCTCGGACCCATACACCGGGGAGCTGTTTTTT
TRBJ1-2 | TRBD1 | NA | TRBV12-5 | CASGIGAGQGAYTF | TGTGCTAGTGGTATCGGGGCGGGACAGGGGGCCTACACCTTC
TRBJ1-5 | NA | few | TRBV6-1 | CASRQRTVLDQPQHF | TGTGCCAGCAGACAAAGGACCGTCCTCGATCAGCCCCAGCATTTT
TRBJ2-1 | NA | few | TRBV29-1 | CSGQRTWGNEQFF | TGCAGCGGCCAGAGGACCTGGGGCAATGAGCAGTTCTTC
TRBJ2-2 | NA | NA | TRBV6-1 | CASNSPGGGELFF | TGTGCCAGCAACTCCCCCGGGGGAGGGGAGCTGTTTTTT
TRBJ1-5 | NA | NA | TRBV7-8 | CASSGGRGEPQHF | TGTGCCAGCAGCGGAGGGAGGGGGGAGCCCCAGCATTTT
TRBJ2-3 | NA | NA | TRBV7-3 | CASSFGVWRGLADTQYF | TGTGCCAGCAGCTTCGGAGTTTGGAGGGGGCTGGCAGATACGCAGTATTTT
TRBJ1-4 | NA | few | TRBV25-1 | CASSRGRDEKLFF | TGTGCCAGCAGCAGGGGCAGGGATGAAAAACTGTTTTTT
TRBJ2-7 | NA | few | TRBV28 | CASSPSWQSSYEQYF | TGTGCCAGCAGTCCCAGTTGGCAGAGCTCCTACGAGCAGTACTTC
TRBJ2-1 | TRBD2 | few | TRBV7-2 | CASSITGTSGANEQFF | TGTGCCAGCAGCATCACCGGGACTAGCGGGGCCAATGAGCAGTTCTTC
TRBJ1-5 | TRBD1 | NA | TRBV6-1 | CASSGDRNQPQHF | TGTGCCAGCAGTGGGGACAGGAATCAGCCCCAGCATTTT
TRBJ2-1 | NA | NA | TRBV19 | CASRGPQRNEQFF | TGTGCCAGTAGGGGACCCCAAAGGAATGAGCAGTTCTTC
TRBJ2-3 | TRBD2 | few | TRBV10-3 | CAMGLAGADTQYF | TGTGCCATGGGACTAGCGGGAGCAGATACGCAGTATTTT
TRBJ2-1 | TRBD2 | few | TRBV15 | CATSRERGGNNEQFF | TGTGCCACCAGCAGAGAACGGGGGGGAAACAATGAGCAGTTCTTC
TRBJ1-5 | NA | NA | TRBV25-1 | CASSFGGVYQPQHF | TGTGCCAGCAGTTTTGGAGGGGTTTATCAGCCCCAGCATTTT
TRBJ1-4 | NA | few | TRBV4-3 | CASSQAASGPWEKLFF | TGCGCCAGCAGCCAAGCAGCTTCCGGGCCATGGGAAAAACTGTTTTTT